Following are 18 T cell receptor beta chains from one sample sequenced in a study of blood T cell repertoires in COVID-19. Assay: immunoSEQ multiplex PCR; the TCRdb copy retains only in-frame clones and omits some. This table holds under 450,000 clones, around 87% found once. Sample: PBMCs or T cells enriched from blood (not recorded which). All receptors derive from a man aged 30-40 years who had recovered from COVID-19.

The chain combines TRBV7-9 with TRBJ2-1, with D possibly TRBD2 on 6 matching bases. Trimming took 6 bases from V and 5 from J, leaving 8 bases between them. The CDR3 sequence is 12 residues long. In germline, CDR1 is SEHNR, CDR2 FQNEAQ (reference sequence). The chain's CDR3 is CASRGGNNEQFF. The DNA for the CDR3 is TGTGCCAGCAGGGGGGGAAACAATGAGCAGTTCTTC.

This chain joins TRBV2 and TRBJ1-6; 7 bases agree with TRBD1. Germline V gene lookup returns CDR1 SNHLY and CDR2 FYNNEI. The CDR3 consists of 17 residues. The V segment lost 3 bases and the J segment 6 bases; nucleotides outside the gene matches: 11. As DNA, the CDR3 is TGTGCCAGCAGTGAGTATCGGACAGGAGACCGTAATTCACCCCTCCACTTT. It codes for CASSEYRTGDRNSPLHF. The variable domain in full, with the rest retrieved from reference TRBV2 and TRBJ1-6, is EPEVTQTPSHQVTQMGQEVILRCVPISNHLYFYWYRQILGQKVEFLVSFYNNEISEKSEIFDDQFSVERPDGSNFTLKIRSTKLEDSAMYFCASSEYRTGDRNSPLHFGNGTRLTVT.

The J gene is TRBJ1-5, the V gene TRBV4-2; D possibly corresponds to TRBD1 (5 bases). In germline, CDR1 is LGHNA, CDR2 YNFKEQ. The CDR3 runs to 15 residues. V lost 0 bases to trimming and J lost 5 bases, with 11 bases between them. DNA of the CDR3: TGTGCCAGCAGCCAAGATCGGGCAGGGTATCAGCCCCAGCATTTT. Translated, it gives CASSQDRAGYQPQHF.

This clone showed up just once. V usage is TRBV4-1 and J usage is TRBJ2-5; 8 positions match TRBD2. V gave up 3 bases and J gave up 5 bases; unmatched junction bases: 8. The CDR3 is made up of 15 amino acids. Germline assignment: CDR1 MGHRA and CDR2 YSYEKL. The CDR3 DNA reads TGCGCCAGCAGCCAGTCGGCGGGGGGTTGGGAGACCCAGTACTTC. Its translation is CASSQSAGGWETQYF.

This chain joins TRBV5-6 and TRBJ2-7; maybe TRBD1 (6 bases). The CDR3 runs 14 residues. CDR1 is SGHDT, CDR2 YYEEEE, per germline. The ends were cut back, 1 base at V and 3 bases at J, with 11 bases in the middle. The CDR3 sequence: CASSLSGHLYEQYF. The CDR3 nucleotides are TGTGCCAGCAGCTTGTCGGGACACCTCTACGAGCAGTACTTC.

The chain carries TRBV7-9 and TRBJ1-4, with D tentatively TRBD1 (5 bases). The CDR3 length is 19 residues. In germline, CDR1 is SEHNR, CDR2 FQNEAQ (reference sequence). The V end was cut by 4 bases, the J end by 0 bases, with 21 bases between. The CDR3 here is CASSSPQKAGDATNEKLFF. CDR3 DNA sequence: TGTGCCAGCAGCTCACCCCAGAAGGCGGGGGATGCAACTAATGAAAAACTGTTTTTT.

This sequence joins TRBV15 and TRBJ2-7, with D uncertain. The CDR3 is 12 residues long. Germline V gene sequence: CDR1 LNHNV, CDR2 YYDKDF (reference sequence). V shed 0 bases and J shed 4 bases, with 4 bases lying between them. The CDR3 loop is CATSRDRYEQYF. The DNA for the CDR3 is TGTGCCACCAGCAGAGATCGGTACGAGCAGTACTTC.

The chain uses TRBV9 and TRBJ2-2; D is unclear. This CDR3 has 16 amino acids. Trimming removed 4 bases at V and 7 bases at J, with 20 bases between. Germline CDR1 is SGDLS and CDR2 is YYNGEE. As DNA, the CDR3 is TGTGCCAGCAGCACCCTTCATCTCCCGGGTGTCGGGGAGCTGTTTTTT. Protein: CASSTLHLPGVGELFF.

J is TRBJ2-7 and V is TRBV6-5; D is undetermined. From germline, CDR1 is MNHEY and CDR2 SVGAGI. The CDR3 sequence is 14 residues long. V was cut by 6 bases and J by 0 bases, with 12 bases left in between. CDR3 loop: CASSRQVLSYEQYF. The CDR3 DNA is TGTGCCAGCAGCCGACAAGTTCTCTCCTACGAGCAGTACTTC.

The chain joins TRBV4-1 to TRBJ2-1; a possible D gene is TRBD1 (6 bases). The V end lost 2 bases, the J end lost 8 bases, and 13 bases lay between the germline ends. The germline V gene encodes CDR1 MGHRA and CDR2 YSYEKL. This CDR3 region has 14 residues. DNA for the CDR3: TGCGCCAGCAGCCAATACAGGGCGCAAGATGAGCAGTTCTTC. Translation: CASSQYRAQDEQFF.

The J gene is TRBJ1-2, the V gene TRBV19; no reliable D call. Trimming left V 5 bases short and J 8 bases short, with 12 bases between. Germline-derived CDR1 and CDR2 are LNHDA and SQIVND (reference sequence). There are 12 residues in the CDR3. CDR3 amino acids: CASSVLEYGYTF. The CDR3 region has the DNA TGTGCCAGTAGTGTCCTTGAGTACGGCTACACCTTC.

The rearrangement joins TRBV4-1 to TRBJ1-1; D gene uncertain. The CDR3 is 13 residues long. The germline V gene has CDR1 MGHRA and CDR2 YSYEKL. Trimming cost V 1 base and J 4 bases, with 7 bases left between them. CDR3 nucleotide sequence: TGCGCCAGCAGCCAAGGACTAGGCACTGAAGCTTTCTTT. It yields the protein CASSQGLGTEAFF.

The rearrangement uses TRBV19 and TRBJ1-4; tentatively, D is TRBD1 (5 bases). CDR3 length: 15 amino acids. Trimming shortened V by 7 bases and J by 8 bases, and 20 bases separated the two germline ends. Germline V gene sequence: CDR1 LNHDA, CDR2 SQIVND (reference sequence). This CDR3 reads CASNQPVQGGEKLFF. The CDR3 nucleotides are TGTGCCAGTAACCAGCCCGTGCAGGGTGGGGAAAAACTGTTTTTT.

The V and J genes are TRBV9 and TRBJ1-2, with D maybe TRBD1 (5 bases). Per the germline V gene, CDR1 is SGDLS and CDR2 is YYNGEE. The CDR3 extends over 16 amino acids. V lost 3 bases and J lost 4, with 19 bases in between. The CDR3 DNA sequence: TGTGCCAGCAGCGCCCACCAAGGGCAGGGTGGCTATGGCTACACCTTC. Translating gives CASSAHQGQGGYGYTF.

CDR3 sequence: CAWSDLAGAQFF. The CDR3 DNA is TGTGCCTGGAGTGACCTAGCGGGGGCCCAGTTCTTC. The rearrangement links TRBV30 to TRBJ2-1, with 10 bases identical to TRBD2. The V gene end was trimmed by 1 base and the J gene end by 13 bases; junction bases not matched to a gene: 4. Germline CDR1 is GTSNPN and CDR2 is SVGIG (reference sequence). CDR3 size: 12 residues.

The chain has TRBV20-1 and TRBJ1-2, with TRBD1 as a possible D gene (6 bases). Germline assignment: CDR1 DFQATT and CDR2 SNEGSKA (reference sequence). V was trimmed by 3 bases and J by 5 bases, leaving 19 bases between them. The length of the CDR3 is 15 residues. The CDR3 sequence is CSASSGVAPSYGYTF. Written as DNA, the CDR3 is TGCAGTGCTAGTTCAGGGGTGGCCCCATCTTATGGCTACACCTTC.

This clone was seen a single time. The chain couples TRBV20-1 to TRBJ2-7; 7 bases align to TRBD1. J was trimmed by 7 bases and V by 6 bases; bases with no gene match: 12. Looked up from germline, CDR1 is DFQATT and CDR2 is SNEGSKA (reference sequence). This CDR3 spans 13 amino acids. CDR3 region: CSASRQGYPEQYF. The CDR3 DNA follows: TGCAGTGCAAGTAGACAGGGATACCCGGAGCAGTACTTC.

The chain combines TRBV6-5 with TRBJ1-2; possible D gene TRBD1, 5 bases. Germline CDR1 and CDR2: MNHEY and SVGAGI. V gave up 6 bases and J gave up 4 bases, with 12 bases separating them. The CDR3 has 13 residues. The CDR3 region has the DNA TGTGCCAGCAGACCAACCAGGGTCTATGGCTACACCTTC. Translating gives CASRPTRVYGYTF.